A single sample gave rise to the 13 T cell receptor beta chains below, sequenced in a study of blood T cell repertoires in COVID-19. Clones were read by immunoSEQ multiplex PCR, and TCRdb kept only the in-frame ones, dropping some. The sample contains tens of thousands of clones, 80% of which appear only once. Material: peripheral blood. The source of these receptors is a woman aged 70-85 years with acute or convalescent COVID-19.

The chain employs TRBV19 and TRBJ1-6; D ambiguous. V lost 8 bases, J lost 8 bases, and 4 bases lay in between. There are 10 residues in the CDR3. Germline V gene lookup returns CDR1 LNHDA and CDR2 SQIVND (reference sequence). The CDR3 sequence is CASGDSPLHF. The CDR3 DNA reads TGTGCCAGTGGAGATTCACCCCTCCACTTT.

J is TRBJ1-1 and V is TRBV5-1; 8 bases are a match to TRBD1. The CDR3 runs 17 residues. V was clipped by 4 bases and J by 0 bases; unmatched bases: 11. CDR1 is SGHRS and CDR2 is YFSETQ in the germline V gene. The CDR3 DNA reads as TGCGCCAGCAGCGGCGGGGCAGGGGGCAGCATGAACACTGAAGCTTTCTTT. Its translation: CASSGGAGGSMNTEAFF.

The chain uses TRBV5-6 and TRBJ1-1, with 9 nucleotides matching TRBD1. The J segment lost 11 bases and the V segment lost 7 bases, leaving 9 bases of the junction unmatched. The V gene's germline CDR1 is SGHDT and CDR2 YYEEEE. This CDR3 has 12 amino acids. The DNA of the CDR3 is TGTGCCAGCGGATACAGGGGGCGCTTGGCTTTCTTT. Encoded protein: CASGYRGRLAFF.

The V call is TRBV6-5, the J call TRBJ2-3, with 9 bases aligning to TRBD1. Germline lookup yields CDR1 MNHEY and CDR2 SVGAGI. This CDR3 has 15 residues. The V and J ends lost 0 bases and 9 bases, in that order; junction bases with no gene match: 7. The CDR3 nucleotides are TGTGCCAGCAGTTACTCGCGGGGACAGGGTTTAACGCAGTATTTT. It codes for CASSYSRGQGLTQYF.

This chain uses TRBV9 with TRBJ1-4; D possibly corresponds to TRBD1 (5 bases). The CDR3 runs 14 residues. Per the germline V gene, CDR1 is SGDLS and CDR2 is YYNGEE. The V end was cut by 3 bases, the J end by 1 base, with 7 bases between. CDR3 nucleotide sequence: TGTGCCAGCAGCGGTCAGGGAACTAATGAAAAACTGTTTTTT. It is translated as CASSGQGTNEKLFF.

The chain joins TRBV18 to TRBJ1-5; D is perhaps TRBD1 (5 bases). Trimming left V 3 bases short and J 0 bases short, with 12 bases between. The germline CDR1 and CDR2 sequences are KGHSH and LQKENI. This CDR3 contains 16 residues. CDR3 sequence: CASSPRGGSSNQPQHF. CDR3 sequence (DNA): TGTGCCAGCTCACCCCGGGGGGGGAGTAGCAATCAGCCCCAGCATTTT.

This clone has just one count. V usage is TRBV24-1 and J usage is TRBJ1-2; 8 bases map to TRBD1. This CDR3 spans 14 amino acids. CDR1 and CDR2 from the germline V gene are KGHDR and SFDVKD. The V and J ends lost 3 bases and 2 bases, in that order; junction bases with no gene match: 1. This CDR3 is CATSDPGGNYGYTF. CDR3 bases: TGTGCCACCAGTGATCCAGGGGGCAACTATGGCTACACCTTC.

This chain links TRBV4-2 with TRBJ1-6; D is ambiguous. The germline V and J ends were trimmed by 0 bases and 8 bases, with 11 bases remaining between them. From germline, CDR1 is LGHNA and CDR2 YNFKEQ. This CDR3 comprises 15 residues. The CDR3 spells CASSQDMELDSPLHF. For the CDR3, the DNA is TGTGCCAGCAGCCAAGATATGGAGTTGGATTCACCCCTCCACTTT.

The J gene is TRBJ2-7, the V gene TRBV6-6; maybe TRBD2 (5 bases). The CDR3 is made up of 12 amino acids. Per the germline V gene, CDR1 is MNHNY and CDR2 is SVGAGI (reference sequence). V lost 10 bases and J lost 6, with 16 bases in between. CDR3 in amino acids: CATRRRSSEQYF. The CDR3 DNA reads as TGTGCCACGAGGAGGAGGTCGAGCGAGCAGTACTTC.

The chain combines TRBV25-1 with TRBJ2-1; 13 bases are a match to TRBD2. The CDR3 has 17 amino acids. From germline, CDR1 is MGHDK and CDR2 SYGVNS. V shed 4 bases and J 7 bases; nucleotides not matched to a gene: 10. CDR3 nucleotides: TGTGCCAGCAGTGCGCCGCTGGGGACTAGCGGGGAAAATGAGCAGTTCTTC. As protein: CASSAPLGTSGENEQFF. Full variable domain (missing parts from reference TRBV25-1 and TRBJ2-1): EADIYQTPRYLVIGTGKKITLECSQTMGHDKMYWYQQDPGMELHLIHYSYGVNSTEKGDLSSESTVSRIRTEHFPLTLESARPSHTSQYLCASSAPLGTSGENEQFFGPGTRLTVL.

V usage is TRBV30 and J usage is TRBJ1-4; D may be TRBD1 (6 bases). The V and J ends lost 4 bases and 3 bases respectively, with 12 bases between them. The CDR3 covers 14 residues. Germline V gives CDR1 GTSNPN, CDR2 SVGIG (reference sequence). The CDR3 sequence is CAWKVDRSNEKLFF. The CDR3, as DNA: TGTGCCTGGAAAGTAGACAGGTCTAATGAAAAACTGTTTTTT.

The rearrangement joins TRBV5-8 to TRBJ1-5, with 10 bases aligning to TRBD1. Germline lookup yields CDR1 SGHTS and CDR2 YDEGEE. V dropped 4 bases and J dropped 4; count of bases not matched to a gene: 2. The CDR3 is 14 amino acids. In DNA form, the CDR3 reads TGTGCCAGCAGCGGGACAGGGGAAAATCAGCCCCAGCATTTT. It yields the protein CASSGTGENQPQHF. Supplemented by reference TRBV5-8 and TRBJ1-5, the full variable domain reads EAGVTQSPTHLIKTRGQQATLRCSPISGHTSVYWYQQALGLGLQFLLWYDEGEERNRGNFPPRFSGRQFPNYSSELNVNALELEDSALYLCASSGTGENQPQHFGDGTRLSIL.

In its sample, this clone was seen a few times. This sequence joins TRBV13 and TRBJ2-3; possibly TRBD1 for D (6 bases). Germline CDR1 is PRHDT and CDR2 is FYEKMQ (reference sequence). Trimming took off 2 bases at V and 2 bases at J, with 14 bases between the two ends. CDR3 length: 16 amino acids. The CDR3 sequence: CASSLLEQGPTDTQYF. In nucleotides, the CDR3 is TGTGCCAGCAGCTTATTAGAACAGGGCCCCACAGATACGCAGTATTTT.